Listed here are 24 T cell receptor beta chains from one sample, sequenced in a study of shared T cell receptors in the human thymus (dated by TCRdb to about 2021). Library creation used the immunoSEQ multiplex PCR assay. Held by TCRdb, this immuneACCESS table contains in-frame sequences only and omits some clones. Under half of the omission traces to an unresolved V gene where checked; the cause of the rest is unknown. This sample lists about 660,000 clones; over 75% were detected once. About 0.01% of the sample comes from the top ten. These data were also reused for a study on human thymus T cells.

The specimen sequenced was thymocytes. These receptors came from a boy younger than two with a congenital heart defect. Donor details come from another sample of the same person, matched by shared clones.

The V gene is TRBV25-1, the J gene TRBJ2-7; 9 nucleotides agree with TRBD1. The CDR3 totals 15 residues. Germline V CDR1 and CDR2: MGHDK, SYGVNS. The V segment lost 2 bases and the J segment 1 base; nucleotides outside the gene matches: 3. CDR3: CASSEGQGKSYEQYF. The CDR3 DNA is TGTGCCAGCAGTGAAGGACAGGGGAAGTCCTACGAGCAGTACTTC.

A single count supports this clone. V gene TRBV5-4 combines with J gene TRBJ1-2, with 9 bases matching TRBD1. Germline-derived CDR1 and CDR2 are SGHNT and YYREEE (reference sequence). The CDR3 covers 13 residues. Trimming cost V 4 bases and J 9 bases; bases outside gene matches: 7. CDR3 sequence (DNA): TGTGCCAGCAGCCCGGACAGGGGCTACCGCTACACCTTC. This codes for CASSPDRGYRYTF.

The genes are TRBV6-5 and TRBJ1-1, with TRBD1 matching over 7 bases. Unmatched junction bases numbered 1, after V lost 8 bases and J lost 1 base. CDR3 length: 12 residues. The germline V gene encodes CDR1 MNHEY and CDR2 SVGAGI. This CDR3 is CASRTGNTEAFF. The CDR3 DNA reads TGTGCCAGCCGGACAGGGAACACTGAAGCTTTCTTT.

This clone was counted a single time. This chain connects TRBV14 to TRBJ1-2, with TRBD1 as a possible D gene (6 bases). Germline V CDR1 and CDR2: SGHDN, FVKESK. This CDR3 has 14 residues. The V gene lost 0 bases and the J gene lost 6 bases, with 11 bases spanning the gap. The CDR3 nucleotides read TGTGCCAGCAGCCAAGAAGGGGGTCGGAATGGCTACACCTTC. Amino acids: CASSQEGGRNGYTF.

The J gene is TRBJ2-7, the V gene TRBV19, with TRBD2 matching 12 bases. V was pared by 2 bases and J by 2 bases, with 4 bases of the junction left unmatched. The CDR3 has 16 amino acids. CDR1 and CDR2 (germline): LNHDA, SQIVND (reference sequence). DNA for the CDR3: TGTGCCAGTAGTATATGCTGGACTAGCGGGACCTACGAGCAGTACTTC. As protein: CASSICWTSGTYEQYF.

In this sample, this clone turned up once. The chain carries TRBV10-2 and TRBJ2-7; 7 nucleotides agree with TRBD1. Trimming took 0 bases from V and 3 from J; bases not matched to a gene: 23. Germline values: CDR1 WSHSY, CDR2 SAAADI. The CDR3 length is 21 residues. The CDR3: CASSESHPGALPGQEFYEQYF. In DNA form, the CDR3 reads TGCGCCAGCAGTGAGTCCCACCCAGGAGCCTTACCCGGACAGGAGTTCTACGAGCAGTACTTC.

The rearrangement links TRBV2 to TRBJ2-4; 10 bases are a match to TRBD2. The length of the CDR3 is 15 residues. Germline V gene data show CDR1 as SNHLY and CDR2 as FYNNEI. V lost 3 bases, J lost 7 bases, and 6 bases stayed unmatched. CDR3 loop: CASSDPGLAENIQYF. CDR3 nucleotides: TGTGCCAGCAGTGACCCTGGACTAGCGGAGAACATTCAGTACTTC.

This chain's CDR3 is CASSPEDQGWGSYEQYF. The DNA for the CDR3 is TGCGCCAGCAGCCCTGAGGATCAGGGCTGGGGATCCTACGAGCAGTACTTC. This chain uses TRBV4-1 with TRBJ2-7; TRBD1 might be the D (5 bases). Germline V gives CDR1 MGHRA, CDR2 YSYEKL. The V gene lost 4 bases and the J gene lost 1 base, with 20 bases spanning the gap. CDR3 size: 17 residues.

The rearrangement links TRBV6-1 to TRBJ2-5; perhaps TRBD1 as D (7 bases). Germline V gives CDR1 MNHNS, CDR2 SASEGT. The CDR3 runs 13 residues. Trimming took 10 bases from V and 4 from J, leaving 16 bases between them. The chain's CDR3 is CATDRAGLETQYF. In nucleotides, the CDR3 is TGTGCCACTGACAGGGCGGGACTAGAGACCCAGTACTTC.

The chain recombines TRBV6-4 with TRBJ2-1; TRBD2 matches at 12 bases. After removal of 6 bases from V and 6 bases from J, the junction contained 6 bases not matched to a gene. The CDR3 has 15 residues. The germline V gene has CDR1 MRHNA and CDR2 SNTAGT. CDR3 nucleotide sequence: TGTGCCAGCAGCGTAGGACTAGCGGGGCTCAATGAGCAGTTCTTC. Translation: CASSVGLAGLNEQFF.

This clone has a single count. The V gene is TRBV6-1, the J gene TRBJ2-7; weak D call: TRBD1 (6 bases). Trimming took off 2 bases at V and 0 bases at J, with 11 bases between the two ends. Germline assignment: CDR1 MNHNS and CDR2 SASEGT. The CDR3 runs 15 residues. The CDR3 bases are TGTGCCAGCAGTGAACTCAGGACAGTCTCCTACGAGCAGTACTTC. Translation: CASSELRTVSYEQYF.

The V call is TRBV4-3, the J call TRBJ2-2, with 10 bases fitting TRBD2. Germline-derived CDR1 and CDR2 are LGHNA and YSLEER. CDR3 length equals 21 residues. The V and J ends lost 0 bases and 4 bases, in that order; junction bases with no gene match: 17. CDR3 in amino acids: CASSQDEREGLRLTSTGELFF. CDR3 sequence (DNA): TGCGCCAGCAGCCAAGATGAGCGGGAGGGTCTCCGATTAACGAGCACCGGGGAGCTGTTTTTT.

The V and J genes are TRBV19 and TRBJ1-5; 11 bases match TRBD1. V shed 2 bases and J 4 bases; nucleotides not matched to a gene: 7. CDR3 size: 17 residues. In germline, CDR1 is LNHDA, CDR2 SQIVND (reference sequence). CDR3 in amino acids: CASSITGGQGANQPQHF. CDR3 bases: TGTGCCAGTAGTATAACGGGTGGACAGGGGGCGAATCAGCCCCAGCATTTT.

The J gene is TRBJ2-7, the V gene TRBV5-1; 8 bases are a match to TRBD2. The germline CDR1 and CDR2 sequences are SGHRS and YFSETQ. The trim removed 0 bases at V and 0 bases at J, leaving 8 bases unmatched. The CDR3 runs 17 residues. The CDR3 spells CASSLGSTSASSYEQYF. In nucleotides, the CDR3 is TGCGCCAGCAGCTTGGGGTCGACTAGCGCTAGCTCCTACGAGCAGTACTTC.

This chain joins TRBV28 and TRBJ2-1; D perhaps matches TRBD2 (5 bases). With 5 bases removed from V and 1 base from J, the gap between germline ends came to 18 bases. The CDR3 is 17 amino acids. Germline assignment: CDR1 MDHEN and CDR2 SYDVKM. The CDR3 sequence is CASSPPMWSGSYNEQFF. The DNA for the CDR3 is TGTGCCAGCAGTCCGCCCATGTGGAGCGGATCCTACAATGAGCAGTTCTTC.

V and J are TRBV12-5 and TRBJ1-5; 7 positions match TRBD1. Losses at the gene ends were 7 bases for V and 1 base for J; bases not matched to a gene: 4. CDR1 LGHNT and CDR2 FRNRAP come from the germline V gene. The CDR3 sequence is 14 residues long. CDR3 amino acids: CASALQGSNQPQHF. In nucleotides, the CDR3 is TGTGCTAGTGCCCTACAGGGGAGCAATCAGCCCCAGCATTTT.

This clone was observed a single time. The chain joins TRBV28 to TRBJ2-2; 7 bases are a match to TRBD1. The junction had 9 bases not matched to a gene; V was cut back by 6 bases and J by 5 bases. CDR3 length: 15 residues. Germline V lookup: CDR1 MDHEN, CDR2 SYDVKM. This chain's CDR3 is CASRMTGKRTGELFF. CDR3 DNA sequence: TGTGCCAGCAGGATGACAGGGAAAAGAACCGGGGAGCTGTTTTTT. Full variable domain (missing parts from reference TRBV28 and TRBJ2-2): DVKVTQSSRYLVKRTGEKVFLECVQDMDHENMFWYRQDPGLGLRLIYFSYDVKMKEKGDIPEGYSVSREKKERFSLILESASTNQTSMYLCASRMTGKRTGELFFGEGSRLTVL.

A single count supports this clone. CDR3 in DNA: TGTGCCAGCAGCTTAGATCCTTCCAGGGTGCACGGTGAGCAGTTCTTC. Translated, it gives CASSLDPSRVHGEQFF. This chain joins TRBV7-2 and TRBJ2-1, with a possible D match to TRBD1 (5 bases). CDR1 and CDR2 (germline): SGHTA, FQGNSA. The CDR3 runs 16 residues. V was cut by 1 base and J by 9 bases, with 19 bases left in between.

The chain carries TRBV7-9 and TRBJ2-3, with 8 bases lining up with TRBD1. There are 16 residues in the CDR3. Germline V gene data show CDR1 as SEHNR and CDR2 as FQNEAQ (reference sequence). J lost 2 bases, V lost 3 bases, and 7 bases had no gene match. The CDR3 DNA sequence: TGTGCCAGCAGCTTTAATCACAGGGGGACCACAGATACGCAGTATTTT. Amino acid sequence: CASSFNHRGTTDTQYF.

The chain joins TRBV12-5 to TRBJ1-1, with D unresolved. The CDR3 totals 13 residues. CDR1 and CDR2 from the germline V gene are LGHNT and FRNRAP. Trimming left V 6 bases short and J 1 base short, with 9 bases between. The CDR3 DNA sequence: TGTGCTAGTGGCCAAACATGGAACACTGAAGCTTTCTTT. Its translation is CASGQTWNTEAFF.

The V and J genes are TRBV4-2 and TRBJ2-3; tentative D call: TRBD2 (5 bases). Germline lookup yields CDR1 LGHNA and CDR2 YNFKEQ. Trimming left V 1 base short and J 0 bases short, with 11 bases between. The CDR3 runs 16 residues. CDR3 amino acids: CASSQVLRGSTDTQYF. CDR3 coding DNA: TGTGCCAGCAGCCAAGTCCTCCGGGGAAGCACAGATACGCAGTATTTT.

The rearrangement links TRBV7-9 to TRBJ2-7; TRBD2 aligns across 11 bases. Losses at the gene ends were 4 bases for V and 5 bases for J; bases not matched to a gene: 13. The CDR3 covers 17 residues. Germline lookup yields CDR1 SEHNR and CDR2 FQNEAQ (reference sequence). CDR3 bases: TGTGCCAGCAGCTGTCAAATTAGCGGGAGGGCCGGGAACGAGCAGTACTTC. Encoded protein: CASSCQISGRAGNEQYF.

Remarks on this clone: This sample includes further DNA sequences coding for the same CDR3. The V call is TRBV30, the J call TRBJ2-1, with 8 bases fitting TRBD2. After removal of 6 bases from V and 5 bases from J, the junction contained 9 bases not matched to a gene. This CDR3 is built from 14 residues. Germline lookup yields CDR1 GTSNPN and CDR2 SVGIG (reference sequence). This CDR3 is CACATLAGHNEQFF. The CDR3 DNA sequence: TGTGCCTGTGCAACCTTAGCGGGACACAATGAGCAGTTCTTC.

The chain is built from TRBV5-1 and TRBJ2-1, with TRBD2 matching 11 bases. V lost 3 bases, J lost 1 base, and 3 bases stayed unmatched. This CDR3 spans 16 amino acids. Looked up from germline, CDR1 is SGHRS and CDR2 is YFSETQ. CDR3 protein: CASSSGLAGSYNEQFF. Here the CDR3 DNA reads TGCGCCAGCAGCTCCGGACTAGCGGGTTCCTACAATGAGCAGTTCTTC. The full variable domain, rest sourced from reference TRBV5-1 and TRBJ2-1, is KAGVTQTPRYLIKTRGQQVTLSCSPISGHRSVSWYQQTPGQGLQFLFEYFSETQRNKGNFPGRFSGRQFSNSRSEMNVSTLELGDSALYLCASSSGLAGSYNEQFFGPGTRLTVL.